These T cell receptor beta chains were read from a single sample in a study of cytomegalovirus exposure and HLA in healthy donors. TCRdb keeps only in-frame clones here, not all; method: immunoSEQ multiplex PCR. Of roughly 70,000 clones in the sample, 74% were seen once. The sample consisted of PBMCs. These receptors all come from a human donor in good health. Each CDR3 is given with its conserved first and last residue. The D gene is left open where the match is weak.

D gene: TRBD1
J gene: TRBJ2-3
V gene: TRBV5-1
CDR3 protein: CASSPGQGIPTQYF

D gene: TRBD1
J gene: TRBJ2-3
V gene: TRBV27
CDR3 protein: CASSPRGSDTQYF

D gene: .
J gene: TRBJ1-1
V gene: TRBV2
CDR3 protein: CASTPQGLFEAFF

D gene: .
J gene: TRBJ2-7
V gene: TRBV1
CDR3 protein: CTSSQKPGPREGNEQYF

D gene: TRBD1
J gene: TRBJ2-1
V gene: TRBV28
CDR3 protein: CASSSGTATQKIF

D gene: TRBD2
J gene: TRBJ2-3
V gene: TRBV18
CDR3 protein: CASSPIAGGSTDTQYF

D gene: TRBD1
J gene: TRBJ1-1
V gene: TRBV6-1
CDR3 protein: CASSDDRGLTEAFF

D gene: TRBD1
J gene: TRBJ1-2
V gene: TRBV5-1
CDR3 protein: CASSLTQGLFSYGYTF

D gene: .
J gene: TRBJ2-5
V gene: TRBV19
CDR3 protein: CASSVGTPPQETQYF

D gene: TRBD2
J gene: TRBJ2-1
V gene: TRBV27
CDR3 protein: CASRPPLAGDNEQFF

D gene: .
J gene: TRBJ1-4
V gene: TRBV13
CDR3 protein: CASSLGLKLFF

D gene: TRBD1
J gene: TRBJ2-1
V gene: TRBV29-1
CDR3 protein: CSVDERGQGKYNEQFF

D gene: TRBD1
J gene: TRBJ2-1
V gene: TRBV6-6
CDR3 protein: CASSYTGQGNEQFF

D gene: .
J gene: TRBJ1-1
V gene: TRBV7-9
CDR3 protein: CASSPAGAEAFF

D gene: TRBD1
J gene: TRBJ2-7
V gene: TRBV4-1
CDR3 protein: CASSQLIPRTGMSYEQYF

D gene: TRBD2
J gene: TRBJ2-1
V gene: TRBV6-6
CDR3 protein: CASSYPLAGGTGEQFF

D gene: .
J gene: TRBJ1-1
V gene: TRBV6-6
CDR3 protein: CASNGTRGTEAFF

D gene: TRBD1
J gene: TRBJ1-1
V gene: TRBV7-8
CDR3 protein: CASSLRQGGLLNTEAFF

D gene: TRBD2
J gene: TRBJ2-2
V gene: TRBV9
CDR3 protein: CASSSTTSGIYTGELFF

D gene: .
J gene: TRBJ1-1
V gene: TRBV6-1
CDR3 protein: CASSAETANTEAFF